This TCR beta chain emerged from a study of T-cell reconstitution after alpha-beta-depleted transplantation in children (dated by TCRdb to about 2016). With regard to the full study: The study quantitatively tracked T-cell immune reconstitution after TCRalphabeta/CD19-depleted allogeneic hematopoietic cell transplantation in children using TCR repertoire profiling. Overall study outcomes, separate from this receptor: The apparently early recovery of alphabetaT-cell counts about two months after transplant reportedly depended on only several hundred rapidly expanded clones that came from non-depleted graft cells. Over the following months the frequencies of hyperexpanded clones went down, and after one year T-cell counts and TCRbeta diversity were mostly credited to newly produced T cells. In some patients, high TCRbeta diversity at day 60 was attributed to recipient T cells and intrathymic progenitors that had survived conditioning.

Sample treatment or condition, as interpreted from the label and publication: allogeneic hematopoietic cell transplantation with graft depleted of TCRalphabeta T cells and CD19 B cells. The children who served as transplant recipients had been given grafts of TCRalphabeta/CD19-depleted allogeneic hematopoietic cells. This clonotype showed up many times. Its specific antigen is unknown. Per-base qualities were not stored, and no clone one base away is much larger. The library relied on PCR. TCRdb lists the instrument as Illumina HiSeq 2500. TCR library preparation used molecular barcoding, with unique molecular identifiers applied to normalize quantification of the TCRbeta repertoire. TCRdb's own reprocessing of the public reads used fastp at Q25 and MiXCR and kept productive beta chains. A single entry per CDR3 protein holds the most common genes and DNA from its merged rows. The sample has approximately 70,000 distinct CDR3 sequences on record, 4.9% of them singletons. The ten largest clones take up approximately 17% of the sample.

This TCR derives from a boy younger than two who had a stem cell transplant for acute myeloid leukemia, so the T cells may come from the graft donor. Specimen: PBMCs, mostly from graft donor cells, collected 180 days after TCRalphabeta/CD19-depleted stem cell transplant.

CDR3 region: CASSLRQASYEQYF. The DNA reads TGCGCCAGCAGCTTGCGACAGGCATCCTACGAGCAGTACTTC. This chain is built from TRBV5-1 and TRBJ2-7; 6 matching bases give a weak D call of TRBD1. Looking up the germline V gene yields CDR1 SGHRS and CDR2 YFSETQ. V is cut by 1 base and J by 1 base, and the space between the germline ends is 9 bases. The CDR3 spans 14 residues, from the cysteine through the phenylalanine. Just the 42-base CDR3 DNA is kept, in frame starting at base 1.